This paragraph covers one TCR beta chain sequence. TCRdb's table, derived via immunoSEQ multiplex PCR, lists solely in-frame clones and lacks some. Here the sample spans approximately 150,000 clones, around 89% being singletons. The sample belongs to a study of blood T cell repertoires in COVID-19. Germline-derived CDR1 and CDR2 are SGHVS and FNYEAQ. With 5 bases clipped from V and 1 base from J, the junction kept 4 bases outside the gene matches. The CDR3 is made up of 16 amino acids. A Seattle source enrolled patients during active infection and followed them longitudinally. Sequenced material: peripheral blood. The chain is built from TRBV7-6 and TRBJ2-2; TRBD2 matches at 10 bases. The receptor comes from a man between 18 and 35 years old with COVID-19, enrolled during active disease. The CDR3 protein is CASSPLAGVNTGELFF. CDR3 in DNA: TGTGCCAGCAGCCCTCTAGCGGGGGTGAACACCGGGGAGCTGTTTTTT.